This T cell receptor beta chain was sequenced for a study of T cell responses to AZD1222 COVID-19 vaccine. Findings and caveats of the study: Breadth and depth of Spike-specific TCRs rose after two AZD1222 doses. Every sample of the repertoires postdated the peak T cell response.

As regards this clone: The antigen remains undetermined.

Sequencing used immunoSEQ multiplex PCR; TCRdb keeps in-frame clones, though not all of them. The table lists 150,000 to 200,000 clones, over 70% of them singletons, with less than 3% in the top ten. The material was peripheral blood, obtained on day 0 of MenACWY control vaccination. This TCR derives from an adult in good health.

The chain's CDR3 is CASSLQGDTQYF. For the CDR3, the DNA is TGCGCCAGCAGCTTACAGGGGGATACGCAGTATTTT. The V gene is TRBV5-1, the J gene TRBJ2-3, with 7 bases aligning to TRBD1. In germline, CDR1 is SGHRS, CDR2 YFSETQ. The CDR3 contains 12 residues. Germline trimming cut 2 bases from V and 6 bases from J; bases unmatched to any gene: 0.